The rows below give T cell receptor beta chains drawn from one sample of a study of cytomegalovirus exposure and HLA in healthy donors. The protocol was immunoSEQ multiplex PCR, while the TCRdb copy is restricted to in-frame clones and leaves out a portion. The sample holds about 140,000 clones, around 80% seen once. The sample was PBMCs. The receptors were gathered from a male donor in good health and CMV-seronegative. The CDR3 runs from the conserved cysteine through the conserved F or W. D genes are given only for firm matches. Not all rows give a size; the values are once, few, many and, for expanded clones, a class.

J gene	clone size	D gene	CDR3 length	V gene	CDR3 DNA	CDR3 protein
TRBJ2-5	NA	TRBD2	16	TRBV7-9	TGTGCCAGCAGCTTGAGGACTAGCGGGGGCGAAGAGACCCAGTACTTC	CASSLRTSGGEETQYF
TRBJ2-1	NA	NA	15	TRBV6-5	TGTGCCAGCAGTTACTCGGCAGGGACCTACAATGAGCAGTTCTTC	CASSYSAGTYNEQFF
TRBJ1-6	NA	NA	14	TRBV6-5	TGTGCCAGCAGTTACTCGAGCAGGCTTACACCCCTCCACTTT	CASSYSSRLTPLHF
TRBJ2-1	NA	NA	14	TRBV6-1	TGTGCCAGCAGGACCCCGGGAAAGAACAATGAGCAGTTCTTC	CASRTPGKNNEQFF
TRBJ1-2	once	TRBD1	14	TRBV5-1	TGCGCCAGCAGCTTGGTATCAGGGGGCGATGGCTACACCTTC	CASSLVSGGDGYTF
TRBJ2-1	NA	NA	13	TRBV19	TGTGCCAGTAGTGCCAGGGGTTACAATGAGCAGTTCTTC	CASSARGYNEQFF
TRBJ1-6	NA	TRBD1	15	TRBV18	TGTGCCAGCTCACCCGGGACAGGAGATAATTCACCCCTCCACTTT	CASSPGTGDNSPLHF
TRBJ1-1	NA	NA	13	TRBV5-1	TGCGCCAGCAGCTTGGGACATCTCTCTGAAGCTTTCTTT	CASSLGHLSEAFF
TRBJ2-7	NA	TRBD1	14	TRBV27	TGTGCCAGCGGCCTGGACAGGTGGGCCTACGAGCAGTACTTC	CASGLDRWAYEQYF
TRBJ1-2	NA	NA	16	TRBV19	TGTGCCAGTGGCCAGAGTTATCGGGTGGGGCCGTATGGCTACACCTTC	CASGQSYRVGPYGYTF
TRBJ1-2	few	NA	13	TRBV30	TGTGCCTGGAGTGCCATCCAATACTATGGCTACACCTTC	CAWSAIQYYGYTF
TRBJ1-2	once	TRBD1	15	TRBV9	TGTGCCAGCAGCGTAGGGGACAGGGAATTATATGGCTACACCTTC	CASSVGDRELYGYTF
TRBJ1-2	NA	NA	14	TRBV28	TGTGCCAGCAGTTTAGGGTCAGGCCGTTATGGCTACACCTTC	CASSLGSGRYGYTF
TRBJ1-1	NA	TRBD1	11	TRBV6-1	TGTGCCAGCGGACAGGGCACTGAAGCTTTCTTT	CASGQGTEAFF
TRBJ1-1	once	TRBD1	14	TRBV10-3	TGTGCCATCGGGACAGGTGGGGCCGGCACTGAAGCTTTCTTT	CAIGTGGAGTEAFF
TRBJ2-3	NA	NA	14	TRBV11-2	TGTGCCAGCAGCTTGGACAGTAGCACAGATACGCAGTATTTT	CASSLDSSTDTQYF
TRBJ1-5	few	TRBD1	14	TRBV6-1	TGTGCCAGCAGGGGGGACAGGGTGACGGTGGCCCAGCATTTT	CASRGDRVTVAQHF